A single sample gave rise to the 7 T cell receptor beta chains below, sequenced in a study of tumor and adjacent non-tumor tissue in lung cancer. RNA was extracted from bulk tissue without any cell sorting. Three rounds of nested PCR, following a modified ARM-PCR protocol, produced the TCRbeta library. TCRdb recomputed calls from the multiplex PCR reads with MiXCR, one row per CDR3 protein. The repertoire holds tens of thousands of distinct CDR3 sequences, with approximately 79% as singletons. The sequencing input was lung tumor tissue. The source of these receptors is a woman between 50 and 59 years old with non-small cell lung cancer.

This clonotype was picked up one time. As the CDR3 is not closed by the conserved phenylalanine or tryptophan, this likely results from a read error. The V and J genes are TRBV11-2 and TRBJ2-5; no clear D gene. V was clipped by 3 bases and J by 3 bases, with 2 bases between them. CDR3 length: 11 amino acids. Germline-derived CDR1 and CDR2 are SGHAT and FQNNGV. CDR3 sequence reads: CASSLEETQYL. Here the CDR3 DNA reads TGTGCCAGCAGCTTGGAAGAGACCCAGTACCTC.

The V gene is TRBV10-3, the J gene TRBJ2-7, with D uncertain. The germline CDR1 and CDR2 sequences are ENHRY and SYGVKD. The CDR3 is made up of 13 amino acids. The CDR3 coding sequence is TGTGTCAAGGAACGGACCGCTCACTACGAGCAGTACTTC. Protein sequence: CVKERTAHYEQYF.

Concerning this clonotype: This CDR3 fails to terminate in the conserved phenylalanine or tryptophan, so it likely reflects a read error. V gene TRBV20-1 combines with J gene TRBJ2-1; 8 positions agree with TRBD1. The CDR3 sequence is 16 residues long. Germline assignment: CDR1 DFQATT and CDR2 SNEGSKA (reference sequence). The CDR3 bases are TGCAATGCTAGGTTATATATCGGGACAGGTTTTCATGAGCAGTTCTAC. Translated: CNARLYIGTGFHEQFY.

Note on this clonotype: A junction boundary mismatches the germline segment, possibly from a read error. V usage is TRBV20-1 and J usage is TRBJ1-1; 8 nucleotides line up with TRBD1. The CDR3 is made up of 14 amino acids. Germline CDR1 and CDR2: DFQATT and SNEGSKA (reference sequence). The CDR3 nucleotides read TGCAGTGCTAACCCATGGACAGGGAACACTGAAGCCTTCTTT. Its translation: CSANPWTGNTEAFF.

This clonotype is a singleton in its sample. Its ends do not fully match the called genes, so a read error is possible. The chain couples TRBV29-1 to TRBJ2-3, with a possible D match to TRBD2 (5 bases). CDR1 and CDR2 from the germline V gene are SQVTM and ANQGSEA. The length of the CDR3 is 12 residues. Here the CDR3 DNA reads TGTAGCGTTGAGACTACCACAGATACGCATTATTTT. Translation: CSVETTTDTHYF.

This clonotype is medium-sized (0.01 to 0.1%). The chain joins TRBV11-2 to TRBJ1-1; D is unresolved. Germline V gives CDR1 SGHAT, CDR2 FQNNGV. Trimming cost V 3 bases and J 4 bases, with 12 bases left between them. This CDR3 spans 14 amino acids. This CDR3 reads CASSFGSKGTEAFF. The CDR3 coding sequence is TGTGCCAGCAGCTTCGGAAGTAAGGGCACTGAAGCTTTCTTT. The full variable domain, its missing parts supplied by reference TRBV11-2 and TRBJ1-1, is EAGVAQSPRYKIIEKRQSVAFWCNPISGHATLYWYQQILGQGPKLLIQFQNNGVVDDSQLPKDRFSAERLKGVDSTLKIQPAKLEDSAVYLCASSFGSKGTEAFFGQGTRLTVV.

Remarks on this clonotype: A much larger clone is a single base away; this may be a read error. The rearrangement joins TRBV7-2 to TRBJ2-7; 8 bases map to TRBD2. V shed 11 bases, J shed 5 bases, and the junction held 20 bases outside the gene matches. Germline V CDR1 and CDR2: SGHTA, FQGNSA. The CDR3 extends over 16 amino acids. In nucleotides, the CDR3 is TGTGCCGGCACCCGAATGGCGTGGGCCGGGGGGGACGAGCAGTACTTC. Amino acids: CAGTRMAWAGGDEQYF.